These T cell receptor beta chains were read from a single sample in a study of blood T cells in healthy people across ages. Each CDR3 protein is one row after TCRdb ran MiXCR on the 5' RACE reads. The table records approximately 690,000 distinct CDR3 sequences, roughly three fifths of them present only once. The material sequenced was blood. Receptor source: a man between 60 and 75 years old in good health. CDR3s include the opening cysteine and the closing phenylalanine or tryptophan. A D gene is named only where the DNA matches it firmly. Rows may omit the clone size; those that give it use once, few, many or a size class.

clone size,J gene,D gene,V gene,CDR3 protein,CDR3 DNA
once,TRBJ1-2,.,TRBV20-1,CSAPLPQEKGPYGYTF,TGCAGTGCTCCCCTTCCACAGGAAAAGGGACCCTATGGCTACACCTTC
.,TRBJ2-3,.,TRBV7-2,CASSLFSRGSTDTQYF,TGTGCCAGCAGCTTATTCTCTCGGGGTAGCACAGATACGCAGTATTTT
.,TRBJ2-5,TRBD1,TRBV20-1,CSVGWGQRVGETQYF,TGCAGCGTTGGGTGGGGACAGCGCGTCGGCGAGACCCAGTACTTC
.,TRBJ2-7,.,TRBV10-2,CASRQIYEQYF,TGCGCCAGCAGACAGATATACGAGCAGTACTTC
few,TRBJ2-5,.,TRBV28,CASTNPLGGTQYF,TGTGCCAGCACTAACCCGCTTGGGGGGACCCAGTACTTC
.,TRBJ1-4,.,TRBV7-6,CASSLGGGRVVEKLFF,TGTGCCAGCAGCTTAGGTGGGGGCAGGGTCGTCGAAAAACTGTTTTTT
.,TRBJ2-3,.,TRBV7-2,CASSVQSSATDTQYF,TGTGCCAGCAGCGTACAGTCTAGCGCCACAGATACGCAGTATTTT
.,TRBJ2-5,.,TRBV11-2,CASSLGGKPQETQYF,TGTGCCAGCAGCTTAGGTGGCAAGCCTCAAGAGACCCAGTACTTC
.,TRBJ1-2,TRBD1,TRBV7-8,CASSLVAGTGESYGYTF,TGTGCCAGCAGCTTAGTGGCCGGGACAGGGGAGTCCTATGGCTACACCTTC
.,TRBJ1-1,TRBD1,TRBV5-1,CASSLVLDRGEAFF,TGCGCCAGCAGCTTGGTTCTGGACAGGGGTGAAGCTTTCTTT
.,TRBJ1-5,TRBD1,TRBV20-1,CSARGTGSQPQHF,TGCAGTGCGAGGGGGACAGGGAGTCAGCCCCAGCATTTT
few,TRBJ1-2,.,TRBV7-9,CASSLAFTGYGYTF,TGTGCCAGCAGCTTAGCGTTCACAGGTTATGGCTACACCTTC
.,TRBJ2-5,.,TRBV7-7,CASSSTSGGVETQYF,TGTGCCAGCAGCTCAACGTCGGGGGGCGTGGAGACCCAGTACTTC
many,TRBJ1-1,TRBD1,TRBV5-1,CASSLGTGNTEAFF,TGTGCCAGCAGCTTAGGGACAGGGAACACTGAAGCTTTCTTT
once,TRBJ1-1,.,TRBV10-3,CAISVDGNTEAFF,TGCGCCATCAGTGTTGATGGGAACACTGAAGCTTTCTTT
.,TRBJ2-3,.,TRBV11-2,CASRIDWGSWTDTQYF,TGTGCCAGCAGAATAGATTGGGGGAGTTGGACAGATACGCAGTATTTT
.,TRBJ1-4,TRBD1,TRBV28,CASSSPTGAPNEKLFF,TGTGCCAGCAGTTCGCCAACAGGGGCTCCTAATGAAAAACTGTTTTTT
.,TRBJ2-5,TRBD1,TRBV20-1,CSAHRTGIRETQYF,TGCAGTGCTCACCGGACAGGGATAAGGGAGACCCAGTACTTC
.,TRBJ2-1,.,TRBV27,CASSSTYNEQFF,TGTGCCAGCAGTTCCACATACAATGAGCAGTTCTTC
.,TRBJ1-2,TRBD1,TRBV10-3,CAISGGPLTGEVGYTF,TGTGCCATCAGTGGAGGGCCCCTGACAGGGGAAGTGGGCTACACCTTC
.,TRBJ2-7,TRBD2,TRBV4-1,CASSLQRGREQYF,TGCGCCAGCAGCCTTCAGCGGGGAAGAGAGCAGTACTTC
.,TRBJ2-7,TRBD2,TRBV12-3/TRBV12-4,CASSLSQGSGAAQYF,TGTGCCAGCAGTCTTTCACAGGGTAGCGGGGCGGCCCAGTACTTC
.,TRBJ1-2,.,TRBV5-1,CASSLDVGVYGYTF,TGCGCCAGCAGCTTGGACGTGGGGGTTTATGGCTACACCTTC
.,TRBJ2-3,.,TRBV7-2,CASSLLPSGSTDTQYF,TGTGCCAGCAGCTTATTACCCTCAGGTTCCACAGATACGCAGTATTTT
few,TRBJ2-5,.,TRBV15,CATSMGRETQYF,TGTGCCACCAGCATGGGTCGGGAGACCCAGTACTTC
.,TRBJ2-7,.,TRBV6-1,CASEGNLYEQYF,TGTGCCAGCGAGGGGAACCTCTACGAGCAGTACTTC
few,TRBJ2-5,TRBD1,TRBV15,CATSRGQGQRGETQYF,TGTGCCACCAGCAGAGGACAGGGACAAAGAGGGGAGACCCAGTACTTC
.,TRBJ2-3,.,TRBV29-1,CSVLSFTDTQYF,TGCAGCGTTTTGTCTTTCACAGATACGCAGTATTTT
once,TRBJ1-1,.,TRBV12-3/TRBV12-4,CASSLQPTTEAFF,TGTGCCAGCAGTTTACAGCCTACCACTGAAGCTTTCTTT
few,TRBJ2-4,.,TRBV27,CASSLKTGRKNIQYF,TGTGCCAGCAGTCTAAAGACAGGAAGGAAAAACATTCAGTACTTC
once,TRBJ2-1,.,TRBV12-3/TRBV12-4,CASSLGGDVNEQFF,TGTGCCAGCAGTTTAGGGGGGGACGTCAATGAGCAGTTCTTC
medium-sized,TRBJ2-5,.,TRBV24-1,CATSDGPRETQYF,TGTGCCACCAGTGATGGCCCCAGAGAGACCCAGTACTTC